One T cell receptor (beta chain) is described in this entry. This clone was detected only once. No cognate antigen has been identified for it. No much larger clonotype is one base removed from it; base qualities were not supplied. The donors were included in the validation cohort of 90 to 150 subjects, a group kept apart from the roughly 700-subject first cohort. This sample stems from a study of cytomegalovirus exposure and HLA in healthy donors (dated by TCRdb to about 2017). Concerning the study at large: The 650 to 800 repertoires of the first cohort and the 95 to 150 validation repertoires were produced on the same platform, according to a later analysis. Besides the first cohort of 550 to 750 subjects, a separate validation cohort made up of roughly 120 different subjects was used. The aim of the study was to test whether cataloging public T cell receptors could identify signatures of past pathogen exposure. The study combined high-throughput TCR immunosequencing, statistical association of individual TCRs with disease status, and machine learning to predict cytomegalovirus infection status. Overall results and qualifications from the work: A later analysis had no HLA typing for the validation cohort, so co-occurrence there was scored across all 130 or so repertoires. Subsequent analysis determined that TCRs grouped into clusters in the first cohort also showed a tendency toward co-occurrence across the roughly 120 validation repertoires, and about 94% of cluster scores exceeded 0. In both the original and validation cohorts, the classifier was reported to diagnose cytomegalovirus status with high specificity and sensitivity. Most TCR sequences were seen in very few donors, while some public TCRs were found in many individuals. The study gave a list of under 200 TCR beta chains associated with cytomegalovirus. Three of the identified cytomegalovirus-associated TCR beta chains were confirmed in vitro to be specific for cytomegalovirus antigens. According to the authors, the approach could potentially be generalized to other disease states and immunological phenotypes.

Libraries came from the immunoSEQ multiplex PCR assay. The published analysis was carried out like this. A statistical classification framework was built for diagnosing cytomegalovirus status from the catalog of TCR beta chain sequences. Entries here come from immuneACCESS through TCRdb and include only in-frame sequences with V and J called. Some clones fail to appear in such tables; in the studies checked, an unresolved V gene covers under half of the shortfall, and the cause of the remainder is unknown. Clonal size and the V and J genes are those of that table, whereas D and trimming came from the DNA. This sample lists roughly 250,000 clones; 85% to 90% were detected once. The ten top clones hold around 0.34% of the sample. CDR1 and CDR2 are drawn from the germline V gene (reference sequence): LNHNV, YYDKDF. The CDR3 has 15 amino acids, counting the end cysteine and phenylalanine. Only CDR3 DNA is held: 45 bases, read in frame from base 1. The V end gives up 4 bases and the J end 2 bases, leaving 7 bases in the junction not matched to a gene.

The source is a woman under 30 in good health and CMV-seronegative. The sequenced sample consisted of PBMCs. The chain uses TRBV15 and TRBJ1-1; TRBD1 agrees with 7 junctional bases. The nucleotide sequence reads as follows: TGTGCCACCAGCACACGGGACAGCATCAACACTGAAGCTTTCTTT. Its coded protein is CATSTRDSINTEAFF. With the rest looked up from the reference TRBV15 and TRBJ1-1 genes rather than sequenced, the full variable domain is DAMVIQNPRYQVTQFGKPVTLSCSQTLNHNVMYWYQQKSSQAPKLLFHYYDKDFNNEADTPDNFQSRRPNTSFCFLDIRSPGLGDTAMYLCATSTRDSINTEAFFGQGTRLTVV.